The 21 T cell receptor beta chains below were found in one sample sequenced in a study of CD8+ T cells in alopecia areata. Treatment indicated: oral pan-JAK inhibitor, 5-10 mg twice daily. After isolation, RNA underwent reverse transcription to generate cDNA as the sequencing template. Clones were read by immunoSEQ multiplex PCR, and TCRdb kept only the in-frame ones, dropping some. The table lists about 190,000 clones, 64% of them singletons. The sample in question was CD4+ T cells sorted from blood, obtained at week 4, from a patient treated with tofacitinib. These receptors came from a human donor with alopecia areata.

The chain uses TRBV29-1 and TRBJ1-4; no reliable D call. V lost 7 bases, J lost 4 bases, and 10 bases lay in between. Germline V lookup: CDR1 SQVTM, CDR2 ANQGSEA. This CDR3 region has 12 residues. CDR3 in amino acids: CSAFSHNEKLFF. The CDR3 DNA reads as TGCAGCGCGTTCAGTCATAATGAAAAACTGTTTTTT.

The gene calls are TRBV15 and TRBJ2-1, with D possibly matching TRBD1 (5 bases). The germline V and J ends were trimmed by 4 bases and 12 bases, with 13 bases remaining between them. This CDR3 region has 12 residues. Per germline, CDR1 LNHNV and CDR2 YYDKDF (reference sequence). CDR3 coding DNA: TGTGCCACCAGCATGGGGCTGGATGGGCAGTTCTTC. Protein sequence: CATSMGLDGQFF.

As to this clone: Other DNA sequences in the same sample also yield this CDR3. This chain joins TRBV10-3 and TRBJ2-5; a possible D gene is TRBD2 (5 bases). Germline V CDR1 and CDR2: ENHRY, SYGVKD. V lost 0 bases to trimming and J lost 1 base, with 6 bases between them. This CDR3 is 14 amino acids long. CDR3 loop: CAISESLAQETQYF. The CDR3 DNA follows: TGTGCCATCAGTGAGTCTCTAGCCCAAGAGACCCAGTACTTC.

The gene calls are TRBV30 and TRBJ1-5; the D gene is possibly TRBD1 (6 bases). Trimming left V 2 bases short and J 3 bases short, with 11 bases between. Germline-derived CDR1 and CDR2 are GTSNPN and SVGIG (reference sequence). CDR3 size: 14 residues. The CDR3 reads CAWSYGQFNQPQHF. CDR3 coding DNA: TGTGCCTGGAGTTATGGACAGTTCAATCAGCCCCAGCATTTT.

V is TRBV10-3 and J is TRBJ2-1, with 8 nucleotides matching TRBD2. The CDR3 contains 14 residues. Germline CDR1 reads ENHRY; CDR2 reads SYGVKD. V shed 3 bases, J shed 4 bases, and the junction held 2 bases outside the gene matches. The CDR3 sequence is CAISDSGAYNEQFF. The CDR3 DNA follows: TGTGCCATCAGTGATAGCGGGGCTTACAATGAGCAGTTCTTC.

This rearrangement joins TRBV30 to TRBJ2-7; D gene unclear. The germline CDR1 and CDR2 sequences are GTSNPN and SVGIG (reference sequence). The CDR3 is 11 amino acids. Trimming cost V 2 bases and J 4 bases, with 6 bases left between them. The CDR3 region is CAWSLRYEQYF. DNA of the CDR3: TGTGCCTGGAGTCTCAGATACGAGCAGTACTTC.

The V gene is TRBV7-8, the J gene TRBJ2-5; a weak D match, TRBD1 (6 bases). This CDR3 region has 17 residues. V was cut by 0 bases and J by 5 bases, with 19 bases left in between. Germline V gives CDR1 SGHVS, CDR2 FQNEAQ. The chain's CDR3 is CASSLAGARALRETQYF. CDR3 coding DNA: TGTGCCAGCAGCTTAGCGGGGGCTAGAGCTTTGAGGGAGACCCAGTACTTC.

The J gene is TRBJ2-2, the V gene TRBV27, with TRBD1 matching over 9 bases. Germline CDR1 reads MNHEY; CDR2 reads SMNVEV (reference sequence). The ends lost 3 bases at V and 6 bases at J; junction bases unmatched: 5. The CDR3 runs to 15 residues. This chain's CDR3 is CASSLRTGEAGELFF. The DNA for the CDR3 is TGTGCCAGCAGTTTGCGGACAGGGGAGGCCGGGGAGCTGTTTTTT.

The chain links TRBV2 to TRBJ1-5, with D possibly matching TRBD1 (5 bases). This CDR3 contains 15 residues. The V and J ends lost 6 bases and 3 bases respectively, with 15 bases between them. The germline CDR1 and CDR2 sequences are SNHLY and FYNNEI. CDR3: CASRSQGAINQPQHF. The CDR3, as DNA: TGTGCCAGCAGATCCCAAGGGGCGATCAATCAGCCCCAGCATTTT. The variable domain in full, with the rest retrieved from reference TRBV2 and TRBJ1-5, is EPEVTQTPSHQVTQMGQEVILRCVPISNHLYFYWYRQILGQKVEFLVSFYNNEISEKSEIFDDQFSVERPDGSNFTLKIRSTKLEDSAMYFCASRSQGAINQPQHFGDGTRLSIL.

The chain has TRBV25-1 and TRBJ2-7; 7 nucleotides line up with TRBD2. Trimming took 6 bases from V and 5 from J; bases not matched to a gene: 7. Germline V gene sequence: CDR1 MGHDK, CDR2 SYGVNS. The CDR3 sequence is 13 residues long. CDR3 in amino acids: CASRGGVTDEQYF. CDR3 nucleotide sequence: TGTGCCAGCAGGGGGGGGGTTACGGACGAGCAGTACTTC.

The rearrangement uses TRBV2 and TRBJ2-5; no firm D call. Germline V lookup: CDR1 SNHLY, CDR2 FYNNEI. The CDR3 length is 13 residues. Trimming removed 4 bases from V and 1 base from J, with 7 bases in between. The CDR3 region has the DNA TGTGCCAGCAGTGTTGAAGTCCAAGAGACCCAGTACTTC. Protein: CASSVEVQETQYF.

As DNA, the CDR3 is TGTGCCAGCAGCTTTTCGGGGCAAGAGACCCAGTACTTC. It is translated as CASSFSGQETQYF. The chain is built from TRBV7-2 and TRBJ2-5, with a tentative D call TRBD2 (5 bases). The CDR3 is 13 residues long. V lost 3 bases to trimming and J lost 2 bases, with 7 bases between them. Germline V gene lookup returns CDR1 SGHTA and CDR2 FQGNSA. Full variable domain (missing parts from reference TRBV7-2 and TRBJ2-5): GAGVSQSPSNKVTEKGKDVELRCDPISGHTALYWYRQSLGQGLEFLIYFQGNSAPDKSGLPSDRFSAERTGGSVSTLTIQRTQQEDSAVYLCASSFSGQETQYFGPGTRLLVL.

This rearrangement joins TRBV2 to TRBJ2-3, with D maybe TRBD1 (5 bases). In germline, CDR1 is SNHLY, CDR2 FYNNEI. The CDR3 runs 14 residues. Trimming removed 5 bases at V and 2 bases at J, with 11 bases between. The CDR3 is CASSRMTVTDTQYF. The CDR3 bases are TGTGCCAGCAGTCGTATGACAGTCACAGATACGCAGTATTTT.

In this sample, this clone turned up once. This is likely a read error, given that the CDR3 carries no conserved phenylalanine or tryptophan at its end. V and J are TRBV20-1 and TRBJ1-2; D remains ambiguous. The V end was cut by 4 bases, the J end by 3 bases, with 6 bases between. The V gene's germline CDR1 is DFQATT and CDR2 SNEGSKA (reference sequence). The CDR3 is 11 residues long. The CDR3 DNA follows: TGCAGTGCTACGGGTGACTATGGCTACACCTAC. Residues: CSATGDYGYTY.

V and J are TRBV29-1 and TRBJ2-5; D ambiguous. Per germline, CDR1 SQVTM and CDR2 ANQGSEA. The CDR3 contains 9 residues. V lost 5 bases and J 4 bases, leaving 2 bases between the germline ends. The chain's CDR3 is CSVLETQYF. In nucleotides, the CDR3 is TGCAGCGTTCTAGAGACCCAGTACTTC.

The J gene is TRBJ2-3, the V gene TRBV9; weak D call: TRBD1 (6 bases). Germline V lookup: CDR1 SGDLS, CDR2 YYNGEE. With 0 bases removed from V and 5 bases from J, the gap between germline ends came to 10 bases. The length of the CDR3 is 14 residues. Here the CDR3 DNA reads TGTGCCAGCAGCGTAGACAGGGCCGAAGATACGCAGTATTTT. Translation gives CASSVDRAEDTQYF.

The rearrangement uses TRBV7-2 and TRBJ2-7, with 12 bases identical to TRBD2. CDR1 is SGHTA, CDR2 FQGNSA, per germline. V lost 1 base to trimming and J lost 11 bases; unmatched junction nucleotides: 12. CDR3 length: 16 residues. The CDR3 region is CASSLVGLAGPGEEYF. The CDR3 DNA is TGTGCCAGCAGCTTAGTAGGACTAGCGGGGCCGGGAGAGGAGTACTTC. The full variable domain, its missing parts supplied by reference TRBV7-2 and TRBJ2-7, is GAGVSQSPSNKVTEKGKDVELRCDPISGHTALYWYRQSLGQGLEFLIYFQGNSAPDKSGLPSDRFSAERTGGSVSTLTIQRTQQEDSAVYLCASSLVGLAGPGEEYFGPGTRLTVT.

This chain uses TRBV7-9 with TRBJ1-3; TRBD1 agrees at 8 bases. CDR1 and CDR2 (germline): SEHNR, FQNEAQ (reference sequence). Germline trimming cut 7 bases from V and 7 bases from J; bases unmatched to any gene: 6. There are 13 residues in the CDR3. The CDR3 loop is CASTKTGENTIYF. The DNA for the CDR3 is TGTGCCAGCACAAAGACAGGGGAGAACACCATATATTTT.

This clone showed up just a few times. The CDR3 region has the DNA TGCAGCGTTGACCACGCGGGGGCGGCAGATACGCAGTATTTT. The encoded protein is CSVDHAGAADTQYF. The chain uses TRBV29-1 and TRBJ2-3, with a weak D call TRBD2 (7 bases). CDR3 length: 14 amino acids. Deletions cut 3 bases from V and 4 bases from J, with 14 bases between. CDR1 and CDR2 (germline): SQVTM, ANQGSEA.

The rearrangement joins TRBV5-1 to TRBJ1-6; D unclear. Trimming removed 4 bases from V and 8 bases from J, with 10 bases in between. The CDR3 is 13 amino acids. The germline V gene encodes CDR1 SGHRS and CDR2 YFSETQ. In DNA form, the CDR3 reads TGCGCCAGCAGCCCATCCAACGATTCACCCCTCCACTTT. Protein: CASSPSNDSPLHF. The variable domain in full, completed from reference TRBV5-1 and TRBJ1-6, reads KAGVTQTPRYLIKTRGQQVTLSCSPISGHRSVSWYQQTPGQGLQFLFEYFSETQRNKGNFPGRFSGRQFSNSRSEMNVSTLELGDSALYLCASSPSNDSPLHFGNGTRLTVT.

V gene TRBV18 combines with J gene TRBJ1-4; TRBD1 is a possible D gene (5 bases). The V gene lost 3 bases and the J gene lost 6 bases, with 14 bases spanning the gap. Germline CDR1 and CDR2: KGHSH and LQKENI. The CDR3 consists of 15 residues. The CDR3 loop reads CASSPFVGTDEKLFF. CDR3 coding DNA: TGTGCCAGCTCACCTTTCGTGGGGACGGATGAAAAACTGTTTTTT.